The T cell receptor beta chain under discussion was sequenced for a study of control samples from healthy donors and cancer patients. Repertoires were generated with immunoSEQ multiplex PCR, while TCRdb's copy carries only in-frame clones and drops some. The sample yields roughly 18,000 clones, roughly 80% seen once. The CDR3 loop spans 17 amino acids. CDR1 and CDR2 from the germline V gene are SGHRS and YFSETQ. The germline V and J ends were trimmed by 4 bases and 1 base, with 17 bases remaining between them. V gene TRBV5-1 combines with J gene TRBJ2-2; no firm D call. This TCR was recovered from a woman in her sixties or seventies with lung cancer. The sequenced sample consisted of PBMCs. The CDR3 spells CASSPWEARLNTGELFF. CDR3 sequence (DNA): TGCGCCAGCAGCCCCTGGGAAGCCAGACTGAACACCGGGGAGCTGTTTTTT.